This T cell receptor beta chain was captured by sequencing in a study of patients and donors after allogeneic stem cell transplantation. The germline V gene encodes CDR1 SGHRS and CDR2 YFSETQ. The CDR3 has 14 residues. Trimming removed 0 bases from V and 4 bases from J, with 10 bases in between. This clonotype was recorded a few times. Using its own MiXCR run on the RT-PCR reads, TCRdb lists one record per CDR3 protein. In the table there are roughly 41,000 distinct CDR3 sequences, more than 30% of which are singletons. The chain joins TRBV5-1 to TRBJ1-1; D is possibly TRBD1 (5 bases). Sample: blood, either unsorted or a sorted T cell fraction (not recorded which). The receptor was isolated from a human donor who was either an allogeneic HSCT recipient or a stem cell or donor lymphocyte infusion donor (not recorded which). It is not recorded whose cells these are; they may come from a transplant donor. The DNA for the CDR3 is TGCGCCAGCAGCTTGGTGGGGGGTACCACTGAAGCTTTCTTT. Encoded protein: CASSLVGGTTEAFF.